This TCR beta chain was found in a study of identical twins. Germline CDR1 and CDR2: SGHTA and FQGTGA. After removal of 5 bases from V and 7 bases from J, the junction contained 12 bases not matched to a gene. CDR3 length: 16 amino acids. TCRdb passed the 5' RACE reads through MiXCR, listing each CDR3 protein once. This sample yields about 530,000 distinct CDR3 sequences, of which approximately 16% are seen a single time; 0.35% to 0.45% belongs to the top ten. Regarding this clonotype: No antigen is known for it.

General study points: A partial confounding effect on zero-insertion analyses could come from invariant MAIT and iNKT cells. Memory repertoires showed no such pattern, whereas abundant cord blood beta clonotypes carried fewer insertions. Interpretation of the results relied on cross-sectional statistical analysis and not on following the same donors. The models gave estimates that fell short of the out-of-frame TCR alpha sharing seen in monozygotic twins.

This sample also belongs to another study, concerning yellow fever vaccine responses in identical twins.

Sequencing used CD4+ T cells sorted from blood. The chain carries TRBV7-3 and TRBJ2-1; TRBD2 agrees at 9 bases. The TCR was taken from a woman aged 18-30 years in good health. This CDR3 is CASSLNSGRWQNEQFF. DNA of the CDR3: TGTGCCAGCAGCCTAAATAGCGGGAGATGGCAAAATGAGCAGTTCTTC.